This T cell receptor (beta chain) was recorded in a study of radiotherapy plus CTLA-4 blockade in lung cancer (dated by TCRdb to 2017 to 2018). Background on the whole study: Among the enrolled patients, around 19% had an objective response, and about 29% reached disease control.

Trimming costs V 0 bases and J 5 bases, and their ends lie 10 bases apart. The CDR3 covers 15 residues, taking in both the cysteine and the phenylalanine. Left in the record is the CDR3 DNA by itself, 45 bases read in frame from the first base. In the germline V gene, CDR1 corresponds to MDHEN and CDR2 to SYDVKM. Remarks on this clone: Its specific antigen is unknown. Per-base quality was not reported, and no clone a single base away is much larger than it.

What the research found in general, with its limitations: Early dynamic changes in blood T cell clones, together with increased serum interferon-beta after radiation, were reported as the strongest predictors of response. After treatment with radiotherapy and ipilimumab, TCR clones that originated in tumors expanded in peripheral blood.

To prepare the library, the immunoSEQ multiplex PCR assay was applied. Here the immuneACCESS table is served through TCRdb, limited to in-frame sequences with V and J called. Missing clones are a known gap in these copies; in checked studies unresolved V genes cover under half, and the rest lacks a known reason. This sample lists about 97,000 clones; roughly 79% were detected once. The ten top clones hold around 2.8% of the sample. The study evaluated CTLA-4 blockade (ipilimumab) given together with focal radiation therapy in patients who had chemo-refractory metastatic non-small-cell lung cancer. The chain employs TRBV28 and TRBJ1-4; confidence is insufficient to name the D gene. This sample comprised peripheral blood, obtained from a patient treated with radiotherapy plus ipilimumab. The clonotype comes from a human donor with non-small cell lung cancer who had a partial response to radiotherapy plus ipilimumab. Some clones in this sample may be carry-over from other donors' samples. The nucleotide sequence is TGTGCCAGCAGTTTATGGTCCACATCAAATGAAAAACTGTTTTTT. Its coded protein is CASSLWSTSNEKLFF.